The sequence of this TCR beta chain was determined in a study of T-cell reconstitution after alpha-beta-depleted transplantation in children. Whole-study findings and limits: Newly generated T cells supplied most T-cell counts and diversity one year post-transplant. Where some patients showed high TCRbeta diversity at day 60, it came from recipient T cells and thymic progenitors that had survived. At around two months after transplant, the alpha-beta T cells were reportedly derived from several hundred expanded clones that came from non-depleted graft cells.

The CDR3 consists of 12 residues. V lost 4 bases to trimming and J lost 5 bases, with 11 bases between them. Germline V gene sequence: CDR1 SQVTM, CDR2 ANQGSEA. In the case of this clonotype: The antigen remains undetermined.

Unique molecular identifiers were incorporated into the prepared TCRbeta library. TCRdb redid the calling of the PCR reads with MiXCR, one entry per CDR3 protein. The repertoire consists of about 510,000 distinct CDR3 sequences, with approximately 10% occurring once and the leading ten covering around 13%. The chain recombines TRBV29-1 with TRBJ2-5; maybe TRBD2 (5 bases). The sequencing used PBMCs, mostly from graft donor cells, collected 180 days after TCRalphabeta/CD19-depleted stem cell transplant. The TCR sequence derives from a female patient aged 2-9 years who had a stem cell transplant for aplastic anemia, so the T cells may come from the graft donor. The CDR3 sequence is CSVVSSNETQYF. In DNA form, the CDR3 reads TGCAGCGTTGTTTCTAGCAATGAGACCCAGTACTTC.